This T cell receptor beta chain came from a study of T-cell memory formation after mild COVID-19. This clonotype was detected a few times. With 5 bases clipped from V and 3 bases from J, the junction kept 3 bases outside the gene matches. Germline CDR1 and CDR2: MNHEY and SMNVEV (reference sequence). This CDR3 region has 15 residues. TCRdb re-called the 5' RACE reads with MiXCR, one entry per CDR3 protein. The table lists approximately 480,000 distinct CDR3 sequences, over 15% of them singletons. The TCR comes from an adult woman who had mild COVID-19 (a few samples of this study predate the infection). Cell type and time point are not known. The chain joins TRBV27 to TRBJ2-1; 11 bases align to TRBD2. The sequenced sample was PBMCs or a T cell subset sorted from them (not recorded which). CDR3: CASSPSGGNYNEQFF. CDR3 nucleotides: TGTGCCAGCAGTCCTAGCGGGGGGAACTACAATGAGCAGTTCTTC.